The 21 T cell receptor beta chains below were found in one sample sequenced in a study of graft-versus-host responses after intestinal transplantation. Their recognized antigens are unknown. Produced via immunoSEQ multiplex PCR; TCRdb's table is partial and in-frame only. This repertoire shows 40,000 to 45,000 clones, 85% to 95% found once; its top ten account for less than 0.65%. Sequencing used unstimulated CD8+ T cells sorted from spleen or lymph node cells, obtained before transplant. These TCRs come from a human donor who was the organ donor for an intestinal transplant.

This clone was recorded only once. The chain combines TRBV4-3 with TRBJ1-4; the D gene is possibly TRBD1 (6 bases). Trimming stripped 10 bases from V and 5 bases from J, with 14 bases between. This CDR3 is 13 amino acids long. The germline gives CDR1 LGHNA, CDR2 YSLEER. The CDR3 DNA reads TGCGCCACAAGGGGGACGGGAAATGAAAAACTGTTTTTT. Translation gives CATRGTGNEKLFF.

J is TRBJ2-7 and V is TRBV11-2; D is perhaps TRBD1 (5 bases). This CDR3 has 13 residues. Trimming took 5 bases from V and 2 from J, leaving 10 bases between them. CDR1 is SGHAT and CDR2 is FQNNGV in the germline V gene. CDR3 coding DNA: TGTGCCAGCAGCCACGGACACCCCTACGAGCAGTACTTC. This sequence encodes CASSHGHPYEQYF.

Notes on this clone: The same CDR3 also results from other DNA sequences found in this sample. This chain links TRBV27 with TRBJ2-1; perhaps D is TRBD1 or TRBD2 (5 bases each). Trimming took 7 bases from V and 8 from J, leaving 21 bases between them. The length of the CDR3 is 15 residues. CDR1 MNHEY and CDR2 SMNVEV come from the germline V gene (reference sequence). CDR3 loop: CASKEVGDPWDEQFF. DNA for the CDR3: TGTGCCAGCAAGGAAGTCGGGGACCCCTGGGATGAGCAGTTCTTC.

This clone has a single count. The chain joins TRBV6-1 to TRBJ1-1; D is perhaps TRBD1 (6 bases). With 6 bases removed from V and 3 bases from J, the gap between germline ends came to 23 bases. Looked up from germline, CDR1 is MNHNS and CDR2 is SASEGT. The CDR3 has 17 residues. The CDR3 loop reads CASSELPGGGEYTEAFF. The CDR3 region has the DNA TGTGCCAGCAGCGAACTACCAGGCGGGGGCGAATACACTGAAGCTTTCTTT.

The chain has TRBV6-5 and TRBJ1-2; D call uncertain. This CDR3 is 13 amino acids long. Trimming took off 2 bases at V and 4 bases at J, with 8 bases between the two ends. The germline V gene has CDR1 MNHEY and CDR2 SVGAGI. The CDR3 sequence: CASSYRGFYGYTF. The CDR3 bases are TGTGCCAGCAGTTACCGGGGTTTCTATGGCTACACCTTC.

The V and J genes are TRBV10-3 and TRBJ2-1, with TRBD1 identical over 10 bases. The V segment lost 6 bases and the J segment 7 bases; nucleotides outside the gene matches: 6. Germline V CDR1 and CDR2: ENHRY, SYGVKD. CDR3 size: 14 residues. The CDR3 loop is CAIRGTGAKNEQFF. CDR3 in DNA: TGTGCCATCAGGGGGACAGGGGCAAAAAATGAGCAGTTCTTC.

The rearrangement joins TRBV5-4 to TRBJ2-7; D unclear. This CDR3 has 11 residues. V lost 2 bases to trimming and J lost 6 bases, with 6 bases between them. Germline V lookup: CDR1 SGHNT, CDR2 YYREEE (reference sequence). Here the CDR3 DNA reads TGTGCCAGCAGCTTAGGGATCGAGCAGTACTTC. Its translation: CASSLGIEQYF. The full variable domain, with the rest looked up from reference TRBV5-4 and TRBJ2-7, is ETGVTQSPTHLIKTRGQQVTLRCSSQSGHNTVSWYQQALGQGPQFIFQYYREEENGRGNFPPRFSGLQFPNYSSELNVNALELDDSALYLCASSLGIEQYFGPGTRLTVT.

This clone was seen only once. The V and J genes are TRBV2 and TRBJ1-5; D perhaps matches TRBD1 (6 bases). From germline, CDR1 is SNHLY and CDR2 FYNNEI. CDR3 length: 14 residues. The ends were cut back, 6 bases at V and 4 bases at J, with 13 bases in the middle. The CDR3 sequence: CASRGGQGNQPQHF. The CDR3 nucleotides read TGTGCCAGCAGGGGGGGGCAGGGGAATCAGCCCCAGCATTTT.

The CDR3 protein is CASSDLGGPSSYEQYF. The CDR3 DNA is TGTGCCAGCAGCGACCTTGGGGGTCCGAGCTCCTACGAGCAGTACTTC. This chain joins TRBV7-2 and TRBJ2-7; either TRBD1 or TRBD2 may supply D (5 bases each). Germline values: CDR1 SGHTA, CDR2 FQGNSA. The CDR3 runs 16 residues. Deletions cut 5 bases from V and 0 bases from J, with 17 bases between.

The chain couples TRBV7-9 to TRBJ2-7; no firm D call. Germline lookup yields CDR1 SEHNR and CDR2 FQNEAQ (reference sequence). The CDR3 covers 12 residues. V lost 1 base to trimming and J lost 0 bases, with 1 base between them. The CDR3 here is CASSLGSYEQYF. As DNA, the CDR3 is TGTGCCAGCAGCTTAGGCTCCTACGAGCAGTACTTC.

The rearrangement links TRBV7-9 to TRBJ1-5; 7 positions agree with TRBD1. CDR1 is SEHNR, CDR2 FQNEAQ, per germline (reference sequence). The CDR3 loop spans 16 amino acids. J gave up 3 bases and V 0 bases, and 5 bases lay outside the gene matches. The DNA for the CDR3 is TGTGCCAGCAGCTTAGCGCTCGGACAGGTCAATCAGCCCCAGCATTTT. As protein: CASSLALGQVNQPQHF.

This chain uses TRBV5-1 with TRBJ2-7; 11 bases fit TRBD2. The CDR3 contains 16 residues. J was trimmed by 3 bases and V by 3 bases; bases with no gene match: 8. CDR1 and CDR2 from the germline V gene are SGHRS and YFSETQ. The CDR3 nucleotides are TGCGCCAGCAGCTGGACCTTAGCGGGGGGGAGCTACGAGCAGTACTTC. This codes for CASSWTLAGGSYEQYF.

This rearrangement joins TRBV7-9 to TRBJ2-7, with no clear D. V was cut by 5 bases and J by 4 bases, with 6 bases left in between. Per the germline V gene, CDR1 is SEHNR and CDR2 is FQNEAQ (reference sequence). The CDR3 runs to 11 residues. CDR3 loop: CASSAEYEQYF. CDR3 coding DNA: TGTGCCAGCAGCGCTGAATACGAGCAGTACTTC. The entire variable domain, with the rest obtained from reference TRBV7-9 and TRBJ2-7, is as follows: DTGVSQNPRHKITKRGQNVTFRCDPISEHNRLYWYRQTLGQGPEFLTYFQNEAQLEKSRLLSDRFSAERPKGSFSTLEIQRTEQGDSAMYLCASSAEYEQYFGPGTRLTVT.

The rearrangement links TRBV4-3 to TRBJ1-6; perhaps TRBD1 as D (5 bases). The CDR3 totals 15 residues. V was shortened by 0 bases and J by 9 bases, with 12 bases between the two germline ends. Germline CDR1 reads LGHNA; CDR2 reads YSLEER. This CDR3 reads CASSQEAGSGSPLHF. The DNA of the CDR3 is TGCGCCAGCAGCCAAGAAGCAGGGTCTGGTTCACCCCTCCACTTT.

V usage is TRBV5-7 and J usage is TRBJ1-2; 9 bases are shared with TRBD1. TRBV5-7 is an ORF for which the function is uncertain. Germline trimming cut 0 bases from V and 6 bases from J; bases unmatched to any gene: 9. CDR3 length equals 16 residues. CDR3 region: CASSLEGGQGSHGYTF. The CDR3 region has the DNA TGTGCCAGCAGCTTGGAGGGGGGACAGGGAAGCCATGGCTACACCTTC.

The V call is TRBV14, the J call TRBJ2-1; the D gene is possibly TRBD1 (5 bases). The CDR3 runs 18 residues. Trimming cost V 0 bases and J 0 bases, with 15 bases left between them. CDR1 SGHDN and CDR2 FVKESK come from the germline V gene. CDR3 DNA sequence: TGTGCCAGCAGCCAAGAAGCTTGGCTGGACACCTCCTACAATGAGCAGTTCTTC. The encoded protein is CASSQEAWLDTSYNEQFF.

The V gene is TRBV10-3, the J gene TRBJ2-5; 7 nucleotides line up with TRBD2. After removal of 6 bases from V and 4 bases from J, the junction contained 11 bases not matched to a gene. The CDR3 sequence is 15 residues long. CDR1 is ENHRY and CDR2 is SYGVKD in the germline V gene. The CDR3 reads CAIRGGSTTPETQYF. Here the CDR3 DNA reads TGTGCCATCAGGGGGGGGTCCACGACCCCAGAGACCCAGTACTTC.

The V gene is TRBV10-3, the J gene TRBJ1-2, with 8 bases aligning to TRBD1. Germline V gene data show CDR1 as ENHRY and CDR2 as SYGVKD. The V and J ends lost 4 bases and 1 base, in that order; junction bases with no gene match: 8. The length of the CDR3 is 16 residues. CDR3 nucleotide sequence: TGTGCCATCAGTGGTGCACAGGGGGAGAATAACTATGGCTACACCTTC. Translating it yields CAISGAQGENNYGYTF.

The V and J genes are TRBV9 and TRBJ2-1, with D possibly matching TRBD2 (7 bases). In germline, CDR1 is SGDLS, CDR2 YYNGEE. The V gene lost 4 bases and the J gene lost 6 bases, with 17 bases spanning the gap. CDR3 length equals 15 residues. The CDR3 spells CASSPGGGAGNEQFF. The CDR3 coding sequence is TGTGCCAGCAGCCCCGGAGGGGGGGCAGGCAATGAGCAGTTCTTC.

The rearrangement joins TRBV28 to TRBJ1-6; D ambiguous. The CDR3 has 15 residues. V was trimmed by 4 bases and J by 4 bases, leaving 11 bases between them. The germline V gene has CDR1 MDHEN and CDR2 SYDVKM. This CDR3 is CASSSDRSYNSPLHF. The CDR3 nucleotides read TGTGCCAGCAGTTCGGACCGTAGTTATAATTCACCCCTCCACTTT.

Points on this clone: A junction boundary mismatches the germline segment, possibly from a read error. The genes are TRBV4-3 and TRBJ2-3; D is ambiguous. The germline V gene has CDR1 LGHNA and CDR2 YSLEER. The CDR3 runs 17 residues. CDR3: CASSEEKVGAWEDTQYF. The DNA of the CDR3 is TGCGCCAGCAGCGAAGAAAAGGTAGGTGCTTGGGAAGATACGCAGTATTTT.